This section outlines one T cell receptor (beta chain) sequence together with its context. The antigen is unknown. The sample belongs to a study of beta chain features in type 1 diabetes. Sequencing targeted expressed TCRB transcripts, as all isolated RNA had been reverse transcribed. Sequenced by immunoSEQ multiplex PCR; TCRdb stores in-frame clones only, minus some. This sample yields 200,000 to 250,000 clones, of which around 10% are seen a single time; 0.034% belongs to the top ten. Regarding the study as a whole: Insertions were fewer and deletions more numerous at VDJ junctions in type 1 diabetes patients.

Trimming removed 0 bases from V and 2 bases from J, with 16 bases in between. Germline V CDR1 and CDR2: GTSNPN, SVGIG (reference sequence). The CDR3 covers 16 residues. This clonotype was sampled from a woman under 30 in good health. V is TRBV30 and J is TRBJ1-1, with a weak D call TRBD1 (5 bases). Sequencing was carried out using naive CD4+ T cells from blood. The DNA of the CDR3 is TGTGCCTGGAGTGTAGTGAACGGCGGGGCTAACACTGAAGCTTTCTTT. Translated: CAWSVVNGGANTEAFF. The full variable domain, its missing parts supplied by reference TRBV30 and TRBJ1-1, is SQTIHQWPATLVQPVGSPLSLECTVEGTSNPNLYWYRQAAGRGLQLLFYSVGIGQISSEVPQNLSASRPQDRQFILSSKKLLLSDSGFYLCAWSVVNGGANTEAFFGQGTRLTVV.